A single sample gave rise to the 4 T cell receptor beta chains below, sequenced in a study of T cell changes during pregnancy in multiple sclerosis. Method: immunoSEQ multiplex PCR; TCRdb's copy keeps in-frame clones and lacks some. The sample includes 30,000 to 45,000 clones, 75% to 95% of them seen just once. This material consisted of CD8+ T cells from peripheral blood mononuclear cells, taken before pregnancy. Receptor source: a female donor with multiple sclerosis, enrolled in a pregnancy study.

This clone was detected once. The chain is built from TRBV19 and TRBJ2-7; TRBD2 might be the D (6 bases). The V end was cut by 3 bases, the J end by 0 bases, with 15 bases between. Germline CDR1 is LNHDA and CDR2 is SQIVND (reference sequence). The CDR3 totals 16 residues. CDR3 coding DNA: TGTGCCAGTAGTATTAACGGAGGGATATTCTCCTACGAGCAGTACTTC. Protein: CASSINGGIFSYEQYF.

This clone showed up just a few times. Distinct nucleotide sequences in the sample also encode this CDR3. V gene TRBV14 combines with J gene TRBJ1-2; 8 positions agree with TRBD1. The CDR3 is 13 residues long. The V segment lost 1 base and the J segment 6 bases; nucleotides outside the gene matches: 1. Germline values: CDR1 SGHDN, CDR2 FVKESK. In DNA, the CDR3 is TGTGCCAGCAGCCAAGGACAGGGGAATGGCTACACCTTC. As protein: CASSQGQGNGYTF.

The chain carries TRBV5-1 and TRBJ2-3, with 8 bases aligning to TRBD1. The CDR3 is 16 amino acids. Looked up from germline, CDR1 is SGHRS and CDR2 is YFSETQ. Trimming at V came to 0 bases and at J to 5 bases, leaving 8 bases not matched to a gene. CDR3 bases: TGCGCCAGCAGCTTGGCGCAGGGGGCAATGTTAGATACGCAGTATTTT. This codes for CASSLAQGAMLDTQYF.

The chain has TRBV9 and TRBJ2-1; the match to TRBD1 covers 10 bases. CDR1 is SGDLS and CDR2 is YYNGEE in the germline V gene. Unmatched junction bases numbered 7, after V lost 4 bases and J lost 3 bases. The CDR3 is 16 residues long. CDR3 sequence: CASSLTGGADYNEQFF. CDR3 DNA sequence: TGTGCCAGCAGCTTGACAGGGGGCGCTGACTACAATGAGCAGTTCTTC. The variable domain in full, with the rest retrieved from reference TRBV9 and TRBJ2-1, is DSGVTQTPKHLITATGQRVTLRCSPRSGDLSVYWYQQSLDQGLQFLIQYYNGEERAKGNILERFSAQQFPDLHSELNLSSLELGDSALYFCASSLTGGADYNEQFFGPGTRLTVL.